What follows is one TCR beta chain and its context. RNA extraction was followed by reverse transcription into cDNA, which acted as the sequencing template. Sequencing was performed with immunoSEQ multiplex PCR; in TCRdb, only in-frame clones are kept and a portion is missing. The profile shows fewer than 150,000 clones, roughly 60% of them singletons. J was trimmed by 8 bases and V by 0 bases; bases with no gene match: 6. This CDR3 region has 16 residues. This entry belongs to a study of CD8+ T cells in alopecia areata. Documented treatment: oral pan-JAK inhibitor, 5-10 mg twice daily. The clonotype was recovered from a human donor with alopecia areata. The chain combines TRBV23-1 with TRBJ1-4, with 10 positions matching TRBD1. TRBV23-1 is an ORF, and what it does is uncertain. Sample: CD8+ T cells sorted from blood, taken at week 4, from a patient treated with tofacitinib. The CDR3 coding sequence is TGCGCCAGCAGTCAATCGAAAGAGGACAGGGGGGAAAAACTGTTTTTT. Its protein product is CASSQSKEDRGEKLFF.